This entry is about one TCR beta chain. The data were obtained in a study of blood T cell repertoires in COVID-19. Participant-reported clinical history was the basis for cohort assignment. Two negative PCRs, clearance, or symptom resolution had been documented for recovered Cohort 3 donors. Germline loops: CDR1 WSHSY, CDR2 SAAADI. CDR3 length: 16 residues. With 3 bases removed from V and 0 bases from J, the gap between germline ends came to 13 bases. The repertoire was sequenced with immunoSEQ multiplex PCR; TCRdb's copy has only in-frame clones and lacks some. The table includes about 250,000 clones, roughly 90% detected once.

This TCR came from a man aged 35 to 55 who had recovered from COVID-19. The sequencing sample was made of PBMCs or T cells enriched from blood (not recorded which). V and J are TRBV10-2 and TRBJ2-3; D remains unclear. In DNA, the CDR3 is TGCGCCAGCAGTGATGCGGCAACCGCTAGCACAGATACGCAGTATTTT. This encodes CASSDAATASTDTQYF.